The next 23 T cell receptor beta chains were all read from a single sample in a study of cytomegalovirus exposure and HLA in healthy donors. PCR involved 60 Vbeta and 13 Jbeta primers. TCRdb's copy holds only in-frame clones and misses some; the assay was immunoSEQ multiplex PCR. The table records 100,000 to 150,000 clones, around 73% of them present only once. The sequenced material came from PBMCs. These receptors were taken from a female donor in good health and CMV-seronegative.

This chain uses TRBV7-9 with TRBJ2-7; 12 bases fit TRBD2. The CDR3 covers 17 residues. The germline CDR1 and CDR2 sequences are SEHNR and FQNEAQ (reference sequence). Trimming at V came to 4 bases and at J to 6 bases, leaving 13 bases not matched to a gene. Written as DNA, the CDR3 is TGTGCCAGCAGCTCTGACCTTCCTAGCGGGAGGGCATTCGAGCAGTACTTC. Translation gives CASSSDLPSGRAFEQYF.

The V and J genes are TRBV6-1 and TRBJ2-7, with a weak D call TRBD1 (5 bases). Trimming removed 8 bases from V and 3 bases from J, with 11 bases in between. Germline CDR1 and CDR2: MNHNS and SASEGT. The CDR3 sequence is 12 residues long. CDR3 region: CASGARYYEQYF. CDR3 DNA: TGTGCCAGCGGGGCACGCTACTACGAGCAGTACTTC.

The chain recombines TRBV9 with TRBJ2-5; 11 nucleotides agree with TRBD2. With V trimmed by 3 bases and J by 1 base, 5 bases remained unmatched. The CDR3 totals 16 residues. The germline gives CDR1 SGDLS, CDR2 YYNGEE. CDR3 in amino acids: CASSEGLAGFQETQYF. The CDR3 DNA sequence: TGTGCCAGCAGCGAAGGACTAGCGGGTTTCCAAGAGACCCAGTACTTC.

This chain uses TRBV10-3 with TRBJ2-5; D gene ambiguous. The V end was cut by 4 bases, the J end by 2 bases, with 5 bases between. Germline loops: CDR1 ENHRY, CDR2 SYGVKD. CDR3 length: 12 residues. The CDR3 DNA sequence: TGTGCCATCAGTGGGCAGCAAGAGACCCAGTACTTC. Amino acid sequence: CAISGQQETQYF.

This clone was seen only once. The rearrangement links TRBV28 to TRBJ1-1; D possibly corresponds to TRBD1 (6 bases). Trimming took 8 bases from V and 1 from J, leaving 11 bases between them. The CDR3 contains 13 residues. Germline CDR1 is MDHEN and CDR2 is SYDVKM. The CDR3 coding sequence is TGTGCCAGCTCGGGACACCAGAACACTGAAGCTTTCTTT. Its protein product is CASSGHQNTEAFF.

The chain has TRBV10-3 and TRBJ2-7, with 13 bases aligning to TRBD2. The ends lost 6 bases at V and 2 bases at J; junction bases unmatched: 4. CDR1 is ENHRY and CDR2 is SYGVKD in the germline V gene. The CDR3 is made up of 15 amino acids. The CDR3 DNA reads TGTGCCATCAGCTTGGGACTAGCGGGGACCTACGAGCAGTACTTC. Its protein product is CAISLGLAGTYEQYF.

The V call is TRBV13, the J call TRBJ2-2; TRBD1 might be the D (5 bases). CDR1 is PRHDT and CDR2 is FYEKMQ in the germline V gene (reference sequence). The V end was cut by 5 bases, the J end by 1 base, with 8 bases between. CDR3 length: 14 amino acids. The CDR3 here is CASSPQENTGELFF. For the CDR3, the DNA is TGTGCCAGCAGCCCACAGGAGAACACCGGGGAGCTGTTTTTT.

The chain couples TRBV7-8 to TRBJ1-2; weak D call: TRBD1 (6 bases). The germline CDR1 and CDR2 sequences are SGHVS and FQNEAQ. With 0 bases removed from V and 7 bases from J, the gap between germline ends came to 12 bases. The CDR3 spans 14 residues. The chain's CDR3 is CASSLAGQQVGYTF. The CDR3 DNA sequence: TGTGCCAGCAGCTTAGCAGGACAGCAGGTTGGCTACACCTTC.

This sequence joins TRBV4-3 and TRBJ2-3, with D possibly being TRBD1 (6 bases). V gave up 2 bases and J gave up 0 bases, with 9 bases separating them. From germline, CDR1 is LGHNA and CDR2 YSLEER. The CDR3 covers 15 residues. The CDR3 region is CASSQSDSSTDTQYF. The CDR3 DNA reads TGCGCCAGCAGCCAATCGGACAGTAGCACAGATACGCAGTATTTT.

The J gene is TRBJ1-2, the V gene TRBV6-1; no clear D. With 1 base removed from V and 5 bases from J, the gap between germline ends came to 5 bases. Germline CDR1 and CDR2: MNHNS and SASEGT. This CDR3 is 12 amino acids long. The CDR3 sequence: CASSEGGYGYTF. The CDR3 nucleotides read TGTGCCAGCAGTGAAGGCGGATATGGCTACACCTTC.

The chain couples TRBV29-1 to TRBJ2-3; TRBD2 matches at 7 bases. CDR3 length: 14 residues. The junction had 1 base not matched to a gene; V was cut back by 0 bases and J by 1 base. Germline lookup yields CDR1 SQVTM and CDR2 ANQGSEA. For the CDR3, the DNA is TGCAGCGTTGAAGACGCGGGAGGCACAGATACGCAGTATTTT. Its translation: CSVEDAGGTDTQYF.

This chain links TRBV4-3 with TRBJ2-7, with D hard to call. The CDR3 extends over 15 amino acids. Germline CDR1 and CDR2: LGHNA and YSLEER. With 1 base removed from V and 3 bases from J, the gap between germline ends came to 13 bases. The chain's CDR3 is CASSQGRDSFYEQYF. The CDR3 nucleotides read TGCGCCAGCAGCCAAGGACGAGACTCCTTCTACGAGCAGTACTTC.

The sample holds one count of this clone. The chain has TRBV19 and TRBJ1-1; D unclear. In germline, CDR1 is LNHDA, CDR2 SQIVND (reference sequence). The CDR3 consists of 14 residues. V lost 3 bases and J lost 3, with 11 bases in between. CDR3 DNA sequence: TGTGCCAGTAGTATCAGAGTCGCGGACACTGAAGCTTTCTTT. Protein sequence: CASSIRVADTEAFF.

The chain uses TRBV6-4 and TRBJ1-2, with D possibly matching TRBD1 (5 bases). Germline V gives CDR1 MRHNA, CDR2 SNTAGT. This CDR3 comprises 13 residues. V was clipped by 6 bases and J by 7 bases, with 15 bases between them. Written as DNA, the CDR3 is TGTGCCAGCAGCCCCGACAGAAGAGGTGGCTACACCTTC. Translating gives CASSPDRRGGYTF.

This clone was observed a handful of times. CDR3 amino acids: CASSESAGGQPQHF. The CDR3 DNA sequence: TGTGCCAGCAGTGAATCGGCAGGGGGCCAGCCCCAGCATTTT. The chain has TRBV2 and TRBJ1-5; 8 bases align to TRBD1. The V gene end was trimmed by 2 bases and the J gene end by 7 bases; junction bases not matched to a gene: 4. The CDR3 covers 14 residues. Germline-derived CDR1 and CDR2 are SNHLY and FYNNEI.

The V gene is TRBV4-3, the J gene TRBJ2-3; the D is unclear. V lost 1 base and J lost 6, with 8 bases in between. The length of the CDR3 is 13 residues. Germline V lookup: CDR1 LGHNA, CDR2 YSLEER. CDR3 sequence: CASSQAPGDTQYF. The CDR3 DNA reads as TGCGCCAGCAGCCAAGCCCCCGGGGATACGCAGTATTTT.

The chain combines TRBV19 with TRBJ1-4; D is unresolved. Germline V CDR1 and CDR2: LNHDA, SQIVND (reference sequence). Deletions cut 9 bases from V and 8 bases from J, with 16 bases between. The CDR3 runs 13 residues. The CDR3 coding sequence is TGTGCCAGCCAAAGCCGGGAAGGCGAAAAACTGTTTTTT. Protein product: CASQSREGEKLFF. The variable domain in full, with the rest retrieved from reference TRBV19 and TRBJ1-4, is DGGITQSPKYLFRKEGQNVTLSCEQNLNHDAMYWYRQDPGQGLRLIYYSQIVNDFQKGDIAEGYSVSREKKESFPLTVTSAQKNPTAFYLCASQSREGEKLFFGSGTQLSVL.

The rearrangement links TRBV5-6 to TRBJ1-6, with D tentatively TRBD1 (5 bases). CDR1 and CDR2 (germline): SGHDT, YYEEEE. This CDR3 contains 17 residues. V was pared by 4 bases and J by 0 bases, with 14 bases between. DNA of the CDR3: TGTGCCAGCAGCCCGCGGGACGGCGCCTCCTATAATTCACCCCTCCACTTT. Its protein is CASSPRDGASYNSPLHF. The complete variable domain, with remaining parts taken from reference TRBV5-6 and TRBJ1-6, reads DAGVTQSPTHLIKTRGQQVTLRCSPKSGHDTVSWYQQALGQGPQFIFQYYEEEERQRGNFPDRFSGHQFPNYSSELNVNALLLGDSALYLCASSPRDGASYNSPLHFGNGTRLTVT.

The gene calls are TRBV28 and TRBJ2-1; D is possibly TRBD2 (5 bases). CDR1 is MDHEN, CDR2 SYDVKM, per germline. Trimming removed 2 bases at V and 2 bases at J, with 7 bases between. This CDR3 is built from 14 residues. The chain's CDR3 is CASSLTGAYNEQFF. Here the CDR3 DNA reads TGTGCCAGCAGTTTAACCGGGGCCTACAATGAGCAGTTCTTC.

The genes are TRBV7-8 and TRBJ2-7, with 8 positions matching TRBD2. After removal of 8 bases from V and 1 base from J, the junction contained 10 bases not matched to a gene. Per germline, CDR1 SGHVS and CDR2 FQNEAQ. The CDR3 extends over 15 amino acids. The DNA of the CDR3 is TGTGCCAGCTCTTCCGGGGCTAGCGGGTCCTACGAGCAGTACTTC. It encodes CASSSGASGSYEQYF.

The V and J genes are TRBV7-9 and TRBJ1-2, with 8 bases identical to TRBD1. The V and J ends lost 1 base and 13 bases, in that order; junction bases with no gene match: 8. In germline, CDR1 is SEHNR, CDR2 FQNEAQ (reference sequence). The CDR3 totals 13 residues. DNA of the CDR3: TGTGCCAGCAGCTTAGGTGGGGACAGGCCGGTCACCTTC. This translates into CASSLGGDRPVTF.

This clone was picked up one time. The chain carries TRBV29-1 and TRBJ1-4; D call uncertain. CDR1 is SQVTM and CDR2 is ANQGSEA in the germline V gene. This CDR3 contains 11 residues. V lost 8 bases to trimming and J lost 5 bases, with 9 bases between them. The CDR3 here is CSLRENEKLFF. The CDR3 nucleotides read TGCAGCCTTCGGGAAAATGAAAAACTGTTTTTT.

The chain recombines TRBV6-6 with TRBJ1-1; a possible D gene is TRBD1 (5 bases). Trimming stripped 0 bases from V and 6 bases from J, with 17 bases between. CDR1 MNHNY and CDR2 SVGAGI come from the germline V gene (reference sequence). The CDR3 is 16 amino acids. The CDR3 region has the DNA TGTGCCAGCAGTTACTCGAAGGTCCAGGGCTACGCTGAAGCTTTCTTT. It is translated as CASSYSKVQGYAEAFF.